The sample holds a few counts of the clone carrying this T cell receptor beta chain. Its antigen is unidentified. The sample originates from a study of T cell responses to AZD1222 COVID-19 vaccine. Assay: immunoSEQ multiplex PCR; the TCRdb copy retains only in-frame clones and omits some. The sample records some 84,000 clones, 80% to 90% being singletons. V lost 3 bases and J lost 3, with 8 bases in between. Germline lookup yields CDR1 LNHDA and CDR2 SQIVND (reference sequence). CDR3 length equals 13 residues. Study findings and constraints: White British people made up most donors, females outnumbered males, and clonal diversity was possibly underestimated. The number of AZD1222 recipients seropositive at baseline was only five or six.

The source of this sequence is an adult in good health. Here the sequenced sample was peripheral blood, taken on day 0 of AZD1222 vaccination. V gene TRBV19 combines with J gene TRBJ1-2, with no clear D. CDR3 loop: CASSMSVDYGYTF. DNA for the CDR3: TGTGCCAGTAGTATGAGTGTGGACTATGGCTACACCTTC.